Described below is a single T cell receptor beta chain sequence and its context. Its antigen is undetermined. The CDR3 length is 13 residues. V was clipped by 6 bases and J by 2 bases, with 7 bases between them. CDR1 and CDR2 (germline): SNHLY, FYNNEI. TCRdb reanalysed the 5' RACE reads using MiXCR and keeps one entry per CDR3 protein. Of fewer than 900,000 distinct CDR3 sequences listed, over 20% are singletons. This sample was included in a study of identical twins. Study-level points and caveats: Carriage of fewer insertions was seen in abundant cord blood beta clonotypes, whereas memory repertoires showed none.

The same specimen was also included in a second study, on T cells expressing NK-cell markers.

This chain connects TRBV2 to TRBJ2-2; D is ambiguous. The sequenced sample was PBMCs. The receptor was derived from a woman aged 18-29 years in good health. In DNA, the CDR3 is TGTGCCAGCAGACAGATCAACACCGGGGAGCTGTTTTTT. Translated, it gives CASRQINTGELFF.